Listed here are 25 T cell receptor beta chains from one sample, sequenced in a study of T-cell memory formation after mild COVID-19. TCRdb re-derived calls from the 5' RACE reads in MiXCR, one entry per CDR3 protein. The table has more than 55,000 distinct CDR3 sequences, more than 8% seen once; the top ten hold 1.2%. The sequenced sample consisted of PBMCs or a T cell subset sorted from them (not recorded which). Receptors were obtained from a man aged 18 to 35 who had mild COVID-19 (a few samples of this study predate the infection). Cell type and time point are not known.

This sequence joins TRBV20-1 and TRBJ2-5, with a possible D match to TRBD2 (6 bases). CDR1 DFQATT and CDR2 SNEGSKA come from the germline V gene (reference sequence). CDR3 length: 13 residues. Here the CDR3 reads CRASRAGEETQYF. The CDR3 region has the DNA TGCAGAGCCTCCCGAGCGGGCGAAGAGACCCAGTACTTC.

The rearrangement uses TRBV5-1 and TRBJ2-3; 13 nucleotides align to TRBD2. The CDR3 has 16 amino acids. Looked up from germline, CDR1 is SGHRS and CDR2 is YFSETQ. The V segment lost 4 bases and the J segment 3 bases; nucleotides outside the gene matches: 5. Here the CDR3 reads CASSPPGLAGTDTQYF. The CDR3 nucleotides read TGCGCCAGCAGCCCCCCGGGACTAGCGGGGACAGATACGCAGTATTTT.

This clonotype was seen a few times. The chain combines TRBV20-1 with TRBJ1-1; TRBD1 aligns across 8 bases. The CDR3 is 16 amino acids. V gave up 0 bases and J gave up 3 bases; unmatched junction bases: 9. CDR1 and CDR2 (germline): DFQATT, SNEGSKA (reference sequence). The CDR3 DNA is TGCAGTGCTAGAGATCGAATAACAGGGGGAGACACTGAAGCTTTCTTT. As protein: CSARDRITGGDTEAFF.

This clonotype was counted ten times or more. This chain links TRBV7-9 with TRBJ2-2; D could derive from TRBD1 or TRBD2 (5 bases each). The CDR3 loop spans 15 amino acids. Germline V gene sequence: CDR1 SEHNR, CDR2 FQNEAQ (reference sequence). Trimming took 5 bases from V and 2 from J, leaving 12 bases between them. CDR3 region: CASSLWGTNTGELFF. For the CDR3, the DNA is TGTGCCAGCAGCCTCTGGGGGACCAACACCGGGGAGCTGTTTTTT. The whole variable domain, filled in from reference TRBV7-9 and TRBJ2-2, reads DTGVSQNPRHKITKRGQNVTFRCDPISEHNRLYWYRQTLGQGPEFLTYFQNEAQLEKSRLLSDRFSAERPKGSFSTLEIQRTEQGDSAMYLCASSLWGTNTGELFFGEGSRLTVL.

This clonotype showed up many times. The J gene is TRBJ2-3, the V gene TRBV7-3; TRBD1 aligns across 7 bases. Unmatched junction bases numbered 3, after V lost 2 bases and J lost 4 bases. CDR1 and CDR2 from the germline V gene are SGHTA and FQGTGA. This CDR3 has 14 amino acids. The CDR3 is CASSLQGESDTQYF. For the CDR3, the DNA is TGTGCCAGCAGCTTACAGGGGGAATCAGATACGCAGTATTTT.

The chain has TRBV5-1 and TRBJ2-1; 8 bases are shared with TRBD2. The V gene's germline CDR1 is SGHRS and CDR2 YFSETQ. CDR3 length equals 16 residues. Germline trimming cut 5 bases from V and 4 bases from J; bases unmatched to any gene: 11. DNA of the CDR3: TGCGCCAGCAGTTTACCCCTAGCGGGCATATACAATGAGCAGTTCTTC. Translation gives CASSLPLAGIYNEQFF.

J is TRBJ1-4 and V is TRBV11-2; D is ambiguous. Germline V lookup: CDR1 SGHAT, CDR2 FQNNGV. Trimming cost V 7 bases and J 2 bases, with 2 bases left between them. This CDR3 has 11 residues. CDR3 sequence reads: CASKTNEKLFF. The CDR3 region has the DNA TGTGCCAGCAAGACTAATGAAAAACTGTTTTTT.

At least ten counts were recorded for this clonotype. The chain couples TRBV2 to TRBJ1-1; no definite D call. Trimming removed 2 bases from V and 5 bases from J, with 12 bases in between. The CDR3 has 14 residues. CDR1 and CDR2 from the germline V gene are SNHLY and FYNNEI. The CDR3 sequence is CASSESEGGTEAFF. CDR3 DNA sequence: TGTGCCAGCAGTGAATCGGAGGGAGGGACTGAAGCTTTCTTT.

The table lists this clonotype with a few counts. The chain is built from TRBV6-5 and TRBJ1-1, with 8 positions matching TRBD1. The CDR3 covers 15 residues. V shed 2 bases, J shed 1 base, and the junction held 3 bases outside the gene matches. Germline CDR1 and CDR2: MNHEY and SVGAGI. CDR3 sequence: CASSYTGQGNTEAFF. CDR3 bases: TGTGCCAGCAGTTACACCGGACAGGGGAACACTGAAGCTTTCTTT.

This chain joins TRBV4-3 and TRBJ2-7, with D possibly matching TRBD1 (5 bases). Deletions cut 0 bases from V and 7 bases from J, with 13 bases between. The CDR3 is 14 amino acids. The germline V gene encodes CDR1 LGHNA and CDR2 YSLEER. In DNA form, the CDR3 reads TGCGCCAGCAGCCAAGATCCGGCAGGGTTGGAGCAGTACTTC. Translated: CASSQDPAGLEQYF.

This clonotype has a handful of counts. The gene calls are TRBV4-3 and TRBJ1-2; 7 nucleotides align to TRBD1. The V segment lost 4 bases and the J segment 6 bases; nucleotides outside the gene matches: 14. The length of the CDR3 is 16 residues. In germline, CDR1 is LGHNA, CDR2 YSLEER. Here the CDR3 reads CASSRGTDSGYDGYTF. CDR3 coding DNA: TGCGCCAGCAGCCGAGGGACAGACTCGGGGTATGATGGCTACACCTTC.

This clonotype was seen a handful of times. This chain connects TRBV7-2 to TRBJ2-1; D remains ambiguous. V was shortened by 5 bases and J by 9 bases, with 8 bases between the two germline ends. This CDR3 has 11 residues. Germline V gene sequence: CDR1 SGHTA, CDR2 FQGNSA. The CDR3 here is CASSVVGEQFF. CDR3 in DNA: TGTGCCAGCAGCGTAGTGGGTGAGCAGTTCTTC. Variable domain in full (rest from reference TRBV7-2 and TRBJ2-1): GAGVSQSPSNKVTEKGKDVELRCDPISGHTALYWYRQSLGQGLEFLIYFQGNSAPDKSGLPSDRFSAERTGGSVSTLTIQRTQQEDSAVYLCASSVVGEQFFGPGTRLTVL.

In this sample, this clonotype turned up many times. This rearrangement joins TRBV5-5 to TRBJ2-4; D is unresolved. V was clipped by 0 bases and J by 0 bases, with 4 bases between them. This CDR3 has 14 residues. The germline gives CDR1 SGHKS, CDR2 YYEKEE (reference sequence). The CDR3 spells CASSLGVAKNIQYF. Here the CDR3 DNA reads TGTGCCAGCAGCTTGGGTGTAGCCAAAAACATTCAGTACTTC.

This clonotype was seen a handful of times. The CDR3 protein is CASRKERGVSYGYTF. The CDR3 region has the DNA TGTGCCAGCAGAAAAGAGAGGGGAGTGAGCTATGGCTACACCTTC. This chain connects TRBV7-2 to TRBJ1-2; TRBD1 might be the D (5 bases). The CDR3 extends over 15 amino acids. The germline V gene encodes CDR1 SGHTA and CDR2 FQGNSA. V lost 6 bases and J 4 bases, leaving 18 bases between the germline ends.

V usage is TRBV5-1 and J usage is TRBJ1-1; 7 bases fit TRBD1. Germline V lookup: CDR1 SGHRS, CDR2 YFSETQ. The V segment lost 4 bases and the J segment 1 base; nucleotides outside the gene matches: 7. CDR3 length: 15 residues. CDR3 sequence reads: CASSEPGQENTEAFF. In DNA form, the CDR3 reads TGCGCCAGCAGCGAGCCTGGACAGGAGAACACTGAAGCTTTCTTT.

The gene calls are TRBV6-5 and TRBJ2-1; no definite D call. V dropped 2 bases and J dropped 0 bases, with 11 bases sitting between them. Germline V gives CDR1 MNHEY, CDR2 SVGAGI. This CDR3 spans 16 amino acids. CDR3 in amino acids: CASSYLPESSYNEQFF. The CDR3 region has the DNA TGTGCCAGCAGTTACCTTCCAGAAAGCTCCTACAATGAGCAGTTCTTC.

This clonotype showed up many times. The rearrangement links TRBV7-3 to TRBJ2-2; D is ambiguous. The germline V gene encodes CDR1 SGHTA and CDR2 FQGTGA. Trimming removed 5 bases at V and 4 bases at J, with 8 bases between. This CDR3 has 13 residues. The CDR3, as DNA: TGTGCCAGCAGCCAAAAAACCACCGGGGAGCTGTTTTTT. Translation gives CASSQKTTGELFF.

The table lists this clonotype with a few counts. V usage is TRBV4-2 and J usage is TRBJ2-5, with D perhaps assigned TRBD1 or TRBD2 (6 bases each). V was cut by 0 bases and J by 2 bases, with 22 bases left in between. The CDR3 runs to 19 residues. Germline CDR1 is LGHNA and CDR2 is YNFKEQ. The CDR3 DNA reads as TGTGCCAGCAGCCAAGAATGGGGGCGGGGTGAAACAGGACAAGAGACCCAGTACTTC. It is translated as CASSQEWGRGETGQETQYF.

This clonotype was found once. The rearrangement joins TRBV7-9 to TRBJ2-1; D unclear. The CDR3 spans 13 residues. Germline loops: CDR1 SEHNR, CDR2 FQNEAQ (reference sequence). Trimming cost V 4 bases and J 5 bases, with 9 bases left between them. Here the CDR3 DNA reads TGTGCCAGCAGCTCCTCCCGCGACAATGAGCAGTTCTTC. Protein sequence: CASSSSRDNEQFF.

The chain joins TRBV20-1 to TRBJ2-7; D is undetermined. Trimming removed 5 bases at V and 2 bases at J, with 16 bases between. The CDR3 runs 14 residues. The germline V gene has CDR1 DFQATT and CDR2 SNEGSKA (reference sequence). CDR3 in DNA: TGCAGTGCTTCGGACCCCACCCGGGCCTACGAGCAGTACTTC. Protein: CSASDPTRAYEQYF.

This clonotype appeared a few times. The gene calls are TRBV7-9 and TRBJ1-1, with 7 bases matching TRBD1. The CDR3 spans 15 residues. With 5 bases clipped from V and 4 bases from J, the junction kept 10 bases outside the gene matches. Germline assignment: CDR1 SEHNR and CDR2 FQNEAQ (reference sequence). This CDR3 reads CASSARGSFGTEAFF. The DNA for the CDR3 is TGTGCCAGCAGCGCCAGGGGGTCGTTCGGCACTGAAGCTTTCTTT.

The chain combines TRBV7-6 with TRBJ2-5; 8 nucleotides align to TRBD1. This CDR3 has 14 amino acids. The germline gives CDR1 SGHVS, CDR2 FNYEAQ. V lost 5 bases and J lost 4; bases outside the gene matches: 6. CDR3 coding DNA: TGTGCCAGCAGCCCCACCGGGACAGGAGAGACCCAGTACTTC. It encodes CASSPTGTGETQYF.

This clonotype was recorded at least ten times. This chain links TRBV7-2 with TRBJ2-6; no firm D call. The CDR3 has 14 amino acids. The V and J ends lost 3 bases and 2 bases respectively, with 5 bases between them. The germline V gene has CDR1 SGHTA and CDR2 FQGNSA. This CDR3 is CASSLNPGANVLTF. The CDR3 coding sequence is TGTGCCAGCAGCTTGAACCCTGGGGCCAACGTCCTGACTTTC.

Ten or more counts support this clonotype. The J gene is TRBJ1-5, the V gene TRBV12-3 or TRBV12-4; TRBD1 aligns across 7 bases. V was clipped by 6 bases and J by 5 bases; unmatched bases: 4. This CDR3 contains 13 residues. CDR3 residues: CASRMTGYQPQHF. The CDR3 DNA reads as TGTGCCAGCAGGATGACAGGGTATCAGCCCCAGCATTTT.

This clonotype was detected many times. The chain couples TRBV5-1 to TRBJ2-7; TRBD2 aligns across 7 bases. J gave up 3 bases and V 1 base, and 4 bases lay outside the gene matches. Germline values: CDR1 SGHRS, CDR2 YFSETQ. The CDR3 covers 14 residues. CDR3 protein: CASSLQGLNYEQYF. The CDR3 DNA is TGCGCCAGCAGCTTGCAGGGACTAAACTACGAGCAGTACTTC.